These 27 T cell receptor beta chains originate from one sample sequenced in a study of cytomegalovirus exposure and HLA in healthy donors. The assay was immunoSEQ multiplex PCR, and TCRdb's table has in-frame clones only and misses some. The sample consists of more than 200,000 clones, approximately 84% of them appearing once. The sequenced material came from PBMCs. The receptors were gathered from a young man in good health and CMV-seropositive.

This clone has a single count. The J gene is TRBJ1-1, the V gene TRBV30; D is unresolved. The CDR3 sequence is 15 residues long. Germline V CDR1 and CDR2: GTSNPN, SVGIG (reference sequence). Deletions cut 4 bases from V and 2 bases from J, with 17 bases between. The CDR3: CAWNPVRQLNTEAFF. The CDR3 DNA follows: TGTGCCTGGAACCCCGTAAGGCAGCTAAACACTGAAGCTTTCTTT.

The chain combines TRBV15 with TRBJ2-3; 7 positions match TRBD1. Germline V gives CDR1 LNHNV, CDR2 YYDKDF (reference sequence). After removal of 3 bases from V and 0 bases from J, the junction contained 3 bases not matched to a gene. The length of the CDR3 is 15 residues. This CDR3 reads CATSSGTASTDTQYF. CDR3 sequence (DNA): TGTGCCACCAGCAGCGGGACAGCCAGCACAGATACGCAGTATTTT.

V usage is TRBV19 and J usage is TRBJ2-7; D tentatively reads TRBD1 or TRBD2 (5 bases each). The CDR3 runs to 12 residues. Germline lookup yields CDR1 LNHDA and CDR2 SQIVND (reference sequence). The germline V and J ends were trimmed by 3 bases and 2 bases, with 5 bases remaining between them. In DNA, the CDR3 is TGTGCCAGTAGTATGGGACCCTACGAGCAGTACTTC. It is translated as CASSMGPYEQYF.

The chain uses TRBV29-1 and TRBJ1-5, with unresolved D. Germline V gene sequence: CDR1 SQVTM, CDR2 ANQGSEA. This CDR3 comprises 13 residues. Trimming stripped 3 bases from V and 9 bases from J, with 15 bases between. The CDR3 region has the DNA TGCAGCGTTGACGGGCGGCCATGGGGGCCCCAGCATTTT. Amino acids: CSVDGRPWGPQHF.

Points on this clone: The same CDR3 also results from other DNA sequences found in this sample. The chain carries TRBV5-1 and TRBJ1-5, with unresolved D. Per the germline V gene, CDR1 is SGHRS and CDR2 is YFSETQ. This CDR3 spans 13 amino acids. The ends were cut back, 0 bases at V and 4 bases at J, with 5 bases in the middle. The CDR3 sequence: CASSLGQNQPQHF. The DNA for the CDR3 is TGCGCCAGCAGCTTGGGGCAGAATCAGCCCCAGCATTTT.

This chain joins TRBV5-6 and TRBJ2-7; TRBD2 aligns across 11 bases. With 0 bases clipped from V and 11 bases from J, the junction kept 4 bases outside the gene matches. This CDR3 is built from 13 residues. Germline V lookup: CDR1 SGHDT, CDR2 YYEEEE. The CDR3 DNA sequence: TGTGCCAGCAGCTTGGGGGGACTAGCGGTGGAGTACTTC. It codes for CASSLGGLAVEYF.

The rearrangement links TRBV19 to TRBJ1-1; maybe TRBD1 (5 bases). V was cut by 3 bases and J by 1 base, with 9 bases left in between. The CDR3 contains 14 residues. Per the germline V gene, CDR1 is LNHDA and CDR2 is SQIVND (reference sequence). The CDR3, as DNA: TGTGCCAGTAGTATCTACGGGACGAACACTGAAGCTTTCTTT. This gives the protein CASSIYGTNTEAFF.

This clone was picked up a small number of times. The rearrangement joins TRBV28 to TRBJ1-2; tentatively, D is TRBD1 (5 bases). This CDR3 comprises 14 residues. V shed 3 bases and J shed 6 bases, with 14 bases lying between them. The germline CDR1 and CDR2 sequences are MDHEN and SYDVKM. CDR3 region: CASSFRSGANGYTF. The DNA of the CDR3 is TGTGCCAGCAGTTTTAGGAGCGGGGCTAATGGCTACACCTTC.

The CDR3 sequence: CASSLSPGRAPHEQFF. The CDR3 nucleotides are TGTGCCAGCAGTTTATCCCCAGGGAGGGCCCCCCATGAGCAGTTCTTC. V is TRBV27 and J is TRBJ2-1, with 7 positions matching TRBD2. This CDR3 contains 16 residues. Trimming cost V 0 bases and J 8 bases; bases outside gene matches: 10. The germline CDR1 and CDR2 sequences are MNHEY and SMNVEV (reference sequence).

V gene TRBV7-9 combines with J gene TRBJ2-7; 7 nucleotides agree with TRBD2. Germline CDR1 reads SEHNR; CDR2 reads FQNEAQ (reference sequence). The CDR3 contains 15 residues. V trimming: 5 bases; J trimming: 3 bases; junction bases outside the gene matches: 10. The CDR3 reads CASSTGLVGVYEQYF. The CDR3 DNA follows: TGTGCCAGCAGCACCGGACTAGTGGGGGTCTACGAGCAGTACTTC.

The genes are TRBV2 and TRBJ1-1, with D uncertain. The V gene's germline CDR1 is SNHLY and CDR2 FYNNEI. V gave up 1 base and J gave up 0 bases, with 3 bases separating them. The CDR3 runs to 13 residues. Written as DNA, the CDR3 is TGTGCCAGCAGTGAAGAACTGAACACTGAAGCTTTCTTT. Protein sequence: CASSEELNTEAFF.

This clone occurred a few times. V is TRBV29-1 and J is TRBJ1-2, with D perhaps matching TRBD1 (6 bases). This CDR3 has 13 residues. The germline V gene has CDR1 SQVTM and CDR2 ANQGSEA. V gave up 1 base and J gave up 3 bases, with 9 bases separating them. The CDR3 here is CSVEVGGYYGYTF. The CDR3 coding sequence is TGCAGCGTTGAAGTTGGGGGCTACTATGGCTACACCTTC. Using reference TRBV29-1 and TRBJ1-2 for the parts outside the CDR3, the full variable domain is SAVISQKPSRDICQRGTSLTIQCQVDSQVTMMFWYRQQPGQSLTLIATANQGSEATYESGFVIDKFPISRPNLTFSTLTVSNMSPEDSSIYLCSVEVGGYYGYTFGSGTRLTVV.

This rearrangement joins TRBV19 to TRBJ1-1; unclear D gene. V lost 5 bases to trimming and J lost 1 base, with 17 bases between them. CDR1 and CDR2 (germline): LNHDA, SQIVND (reference sequence). The CDR3 consists of 16 residues. The CDR3 DNA follows: TGTGCCAGTAGTTCTGTGTCGCCACTACAGAACACTGAAGCTTTCTTT. Its protein product is CASSSVSPLQNTEAFF.

The chain recombines TRBV11-2 with TRBJ1-1; 7 bases agree with TRBD1. Germline-derived CDR1 and CDR2 are SGHAT and FQNNGV. Germline trimming cut 3 bases from V and 1 base from J; bases unmatched to any gene: 8. The CDR3 has 16 residues. This chain's CDR3 is CASSFLSGTANTEAFF. The CDR3 coding sequence is TGTGCCAGCAGCTTCCTATCCGGGACAGCGAACACTGAAGCTTTCTTT.

This clone was counted only a few times. The V gene is TRBV13, the J gene TRBJ2-1; D is perhaps TRBD1 (6 bases). CDR1 is PRHDT, CDR2 FYEKMQ, per germline (reference sequence). Trimming pared 5 bases from V and 4 bases from J, leaving 15 bases between. The length of the CDR3 is 15 residues. CDR3 nucleotide sequence: TGTGCCAGCAGCCCTCAGACAGGATGGTACAATGAGCAGTTCTTC. It specifies CASSPQTGWYNEQFF.

This chain links TRBV2 with TRBJ2-1, with 9 positions matching TRBD2. CDR3 length: 16 amino acids. Germline CDR1 and CDR2: SNHLY and FYNNEI. Trimming cost V 4 bases and J 1 base; bases outside gene matches: 5. The DNA for the CDR3 is TGTGCCAGCAGTGTGGGGACTAGCCTATCCTACAATGAGCAGTTCTTC. Translated: CASSVGTSLSYNEQFF.

V is TRBV7-2 and J is TRBJ1-2, with 12 positions matching TRBD1. The trim removed 5 bases at V and 8 bases at J, leaving 12 bases unmatched. Looked up from germline, CDR1 is SGHTA and CDR2 is FQGNSA. This CDR3 is 16 amino acids long. CDR3: CASSQKTGTGGEGYTF. For the CDR3, the DNA is TGTGCCAGCAGCCAAAAGACCGGGACAGGGGGCGAAGGCTACACCTTC.

The J gene is TRBJ2-3, the V gene TRBV6-1; 11 bases match TRBD2. The trim removed 4 bases at V and 4 bases at J, leaving 4 bases unmatched. Germline lookup yields CDR1 MNHNS and CDR2 SASEGT. The CDR3 covers 15 residues. This CDR3 reads CASSGTGLAADTQYF. The CDR3 DNA reads as TGTGCCAGCAGTGGGACGGGACTAGCGGCAGATACGCAGTATTTT.

Comment on this clone: The sample holds other DNA sequences that translate to the same CDR3. V and J are TRBV27 and TRBJ2-7; the D is unclear. The germline V gene encodes CDR1 MNHEY and CDR2 SMNVEV (reference sequence). The length of the CDR3 is 14 residues. Between the trimmed V and J ends, which lost 6 bases and 1 base, there was a span of 13 bases. The CDR3 bases are TGTGCCAGCAGCCTGATCGGCCCTTCCTACGAGCAGTACTTC. It codes for CASSLIGPSYEQYF.

This clone was counted a few times. The CDR3 sequence: CASNRDSKGNQPQHF. DNA for the CDR3: TGTGCCAGCAACCGCGACAGTAAAGGGAATCAGCCCCAGCATTTT. The V gene is TRBV7-6, the J gene TRBJ1-5, with TRBD1 as a possible D gene (5 bases). Germline V gene data show CDR1 as SGHVS and CDR2 as FNYEAQ. With 7 bases removed from V and 4 bases from J, the gap between germline ends came to 17 bases. The CDR3 loop spans 15 amino acids. The full variable domain, completed using reference TRBV7-6 and TRBJ1-5, is GAGVSQSPRYKVTKRGQDVALRCDPISGHVSLYWYRQALGQGPEFLTYFNYEAQQDKSGLPNDRFSAERPEGSISTLTIQRTEQRDSAMYRCASNRDSKGNQPQHFGDGTRLSIL.

V is TRBV28 and J is TRBJ2-7; D gene uncertain. CDR3 length: 15 residues. V lost 3 bases and J lost 7, with 19 bases in between. CDR1 MDHEN and CDR2 SYDVKM come from the germline V gene. The CDR3 spells CASSFSRVRVGEQYF. For the CDR3, the DNA is TGTGCCAGCAGTTTCAGCCGGGTAAGGGTTGGGGAGCAGTACTTC.

The chain joins TRBV6-5 to TRBJ1-1, with D uncertain. This CDR3 is 14 amino acids long. V lost 4 bases and J lost 5, with 14 bases in between. Germline loops: CDR1 MNHEY, CDR2 SVGAGI. The CDR3 here is CASSFPDQRTEAFF. DNA of the CDR3: TGTGCCAGCAGTTTCCCGGACCAGAGGACTGAAGCTTTCTTT.

V is TRBV30 and J is TRBJ2-1; a possible D gene is TRBD2 (6 bases). The CDR3 runs to 16 residues. CDR1 GTSNPN and CDR2 SVGIG come from the germline V gene (reference sequence). V was shortened by 0 bases and J by 2 bases, with 14 bases between the two germline ends. The CDR3 nucleotides read TGTGCCTGGAGTGTACGGGCGGGGACCCCCTACAATGAGCAGTTCTTC. Its translation: CAWSVRAGTPYNEQFF.

J is TRBJ1-2 and V is TRBV4-2; D uncertain. The germline V gene has CDR1 LGHNA and CDR2 YNFKEQ. CDR3 length: 14 residues. V lost 0 bases, J lost 7 bases, and 12 bases lay in between. This CDR3 is CASSQDPGAGGYTF. The CDR3 nucleotides are TGTGCCAGCAGCCAAGATCCGGGAGCGGGTGGCTACACCTTC.

The chain carries TRBV11-3 and TRBJ2-1, with TRBD2 matching over 13 bases. The V gene end was trimmed by 5 bases and the J gene end by 7 bases; junction bases not matched to a gene: 8. This CDR3 has 16 amino acids. Germline CDR1 SGHNT, CDR2 YENEEA. The CDR3 sequence: CASSRSGTSGMNEQFF. Here the CDR3 DNA reads TGTGCCAGCAGCCGATCCGGGACTAGCGGGATGAATGAGCAGTTCTTC.

The rearrangement uses TRBV19 and TRBJ1-1; no clear D. From germline, CDR1 is LNHDA and CDR2 SQIVND (reference sequence). V lost 5 bases and J 1 base, leaving 8 bases between the germline ends. The CDR3 is made up of 13 amino acids. CDR3 coding DNA: TGTGCCAGTAGTGGGGAGGCGAACACTGAAGCTTTCTTT. This translates into CASSGEANTEAFF.

The chain's CDR3 is CASSFRGGLPGGELFF. In DNA form, the CDR3 reads TGTGCCAGCAGCTTCCGAGGGGGCCTCCCTGGCGGGGAGCTGTTTTTT. The chain employs TRBV5-6 and TRBJ2-2, with 7 bases identical to TRBD1. Per the germline V gene, CDR1 is SGHDT and CDR2 is YYEEEE. CDR3 size: 16 residues. Losses at the gene ends were 2 bases for V and 7 bases for J; bases not matched to a gene: 11. The whole variable domain, filled in from reference TRBV5-6 and TRBJ2-2, reads DAGVTQSPTHLIKTRGQQVTLRCSPKSGHDTVSWYQQALGQGPQFIFQYYEEEERQRGNFPDRFSGHQFPNYSSELNVNALLLGDSALYLCASSFRGGLPGGELFFGEGSRLTVL.